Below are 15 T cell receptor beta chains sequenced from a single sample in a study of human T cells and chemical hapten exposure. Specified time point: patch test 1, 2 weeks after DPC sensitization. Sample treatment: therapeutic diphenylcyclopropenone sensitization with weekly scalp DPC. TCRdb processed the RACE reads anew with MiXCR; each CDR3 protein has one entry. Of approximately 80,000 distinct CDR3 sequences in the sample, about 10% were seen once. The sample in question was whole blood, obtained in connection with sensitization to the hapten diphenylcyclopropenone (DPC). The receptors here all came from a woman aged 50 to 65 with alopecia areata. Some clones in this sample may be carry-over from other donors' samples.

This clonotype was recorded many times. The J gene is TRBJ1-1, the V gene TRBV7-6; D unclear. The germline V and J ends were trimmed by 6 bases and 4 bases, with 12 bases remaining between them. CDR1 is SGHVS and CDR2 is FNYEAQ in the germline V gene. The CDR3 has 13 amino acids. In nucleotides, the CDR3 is TGTGCCAGCAGTCCCAGTAGTGGCACTGAAGCTTTCTTT. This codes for CASSPSSGTEAFF.

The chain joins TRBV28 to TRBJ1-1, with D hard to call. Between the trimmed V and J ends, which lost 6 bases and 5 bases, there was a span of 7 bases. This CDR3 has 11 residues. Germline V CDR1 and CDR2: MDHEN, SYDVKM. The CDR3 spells CASSIGTEAFF. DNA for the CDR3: TGTGCCAGCAGCATAGGAACTGAAGCTTTCTTT.

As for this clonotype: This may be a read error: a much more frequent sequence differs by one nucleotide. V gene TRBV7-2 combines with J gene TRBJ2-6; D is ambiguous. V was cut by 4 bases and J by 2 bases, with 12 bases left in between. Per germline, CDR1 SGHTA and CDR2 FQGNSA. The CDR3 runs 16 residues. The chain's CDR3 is CASSSASTTGANVLTF. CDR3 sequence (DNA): TGTGCCAGCAGCTCAGCATCCACCACTGGGGCCAACGTCCTGACTTTC. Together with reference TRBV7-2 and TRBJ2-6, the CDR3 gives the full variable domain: GAGVSQSPSNKVTEKGKDVELRCDPISGHTALYWYRQSLGQGLEFLIYFQGNSAPDKSGLPSDRFSAERTGGSVSTLTIQRTQQEDSAVYLCASSSASTTGANVLTFGAGSRLTVL.

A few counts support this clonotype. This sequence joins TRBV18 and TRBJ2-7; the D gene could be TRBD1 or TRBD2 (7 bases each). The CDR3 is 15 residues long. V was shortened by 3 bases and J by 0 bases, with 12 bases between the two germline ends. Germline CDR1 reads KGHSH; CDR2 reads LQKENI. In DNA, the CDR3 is TGTGCCAGCTCACCCCAGGGGGGGGGCTCCTACGAGCAGTACTTC. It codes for CASSPQGGGSYEQYF.

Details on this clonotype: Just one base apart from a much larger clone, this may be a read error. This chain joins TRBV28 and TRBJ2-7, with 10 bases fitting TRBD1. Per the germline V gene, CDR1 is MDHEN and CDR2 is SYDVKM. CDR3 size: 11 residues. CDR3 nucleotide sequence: TGTGCCAGCAGTACGGGACAGGGGAAGTGCTTC. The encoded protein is CASSTGQGKCF.

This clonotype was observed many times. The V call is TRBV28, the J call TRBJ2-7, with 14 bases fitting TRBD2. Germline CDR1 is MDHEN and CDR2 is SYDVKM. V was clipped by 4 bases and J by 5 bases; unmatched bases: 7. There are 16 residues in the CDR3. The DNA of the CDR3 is TGTGCCAGCAGTTCACCGGGGACTAGCGGGAGTAACGAGCAGTACTTC. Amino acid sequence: CASSSPGTSGSNEQYF.

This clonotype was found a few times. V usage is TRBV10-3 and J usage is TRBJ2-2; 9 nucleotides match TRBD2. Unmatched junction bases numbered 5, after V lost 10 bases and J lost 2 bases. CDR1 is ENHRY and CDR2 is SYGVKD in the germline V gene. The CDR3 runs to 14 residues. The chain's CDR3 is CATSLAGNTGELFF. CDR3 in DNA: TGTGCCACGTCGCTAGCGGGAAACACCGGGGAGCTGTTTTTT.

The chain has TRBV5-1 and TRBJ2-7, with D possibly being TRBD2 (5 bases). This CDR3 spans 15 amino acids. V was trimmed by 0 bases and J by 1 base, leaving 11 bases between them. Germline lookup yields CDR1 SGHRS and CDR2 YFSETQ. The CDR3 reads CASSLDDGVSYEQYF. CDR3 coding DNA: TGCGCCAGCAGCTTGGACGACGGGGTTTCCTACGAGCAGTACTTC.

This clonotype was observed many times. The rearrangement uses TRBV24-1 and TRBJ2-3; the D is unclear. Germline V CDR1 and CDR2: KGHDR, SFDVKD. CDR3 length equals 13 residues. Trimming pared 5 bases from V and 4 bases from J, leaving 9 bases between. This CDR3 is CATSGLPPDTQYF. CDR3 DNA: TGTGCCACCAGTGGCCTTCCCCCAGATACGCAGTATTTT.

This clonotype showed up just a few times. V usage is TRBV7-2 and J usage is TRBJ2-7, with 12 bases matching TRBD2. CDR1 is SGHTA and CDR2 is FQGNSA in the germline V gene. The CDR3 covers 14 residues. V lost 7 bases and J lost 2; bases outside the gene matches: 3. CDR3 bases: TGTGCCAGCACGCGGACTAGCGGGGCCTACGAGCAGTACTTC. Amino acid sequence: CASTRTSGAYEQYF.

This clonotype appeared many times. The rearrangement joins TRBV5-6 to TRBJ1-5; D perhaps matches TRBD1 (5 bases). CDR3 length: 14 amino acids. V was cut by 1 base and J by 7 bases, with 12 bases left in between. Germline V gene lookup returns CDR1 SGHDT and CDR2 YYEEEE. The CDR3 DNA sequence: TGTGCCAGCAGCTTGCAGGGACGGCCCCAGCCCCAGCATTTT. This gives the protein CASSLQGRPQPQHF.

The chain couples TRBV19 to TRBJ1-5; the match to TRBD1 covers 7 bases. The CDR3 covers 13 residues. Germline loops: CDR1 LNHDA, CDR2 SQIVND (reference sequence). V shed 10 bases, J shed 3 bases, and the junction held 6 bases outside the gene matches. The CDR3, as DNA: TGTGCCACCTGGGACAGAATCAATCAGCCCCAGCATTTT. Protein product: CATWDRINQPQHF.

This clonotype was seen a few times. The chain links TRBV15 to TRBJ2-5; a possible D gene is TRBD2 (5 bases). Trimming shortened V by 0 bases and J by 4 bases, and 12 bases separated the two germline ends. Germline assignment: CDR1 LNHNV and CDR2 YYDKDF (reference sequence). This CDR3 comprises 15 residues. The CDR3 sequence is CATSRDQLAGETQYF. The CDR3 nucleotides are TGTGCCACCAGCAGAGATCAGCTAGCTGGAGAGACCCAGTACTTC.

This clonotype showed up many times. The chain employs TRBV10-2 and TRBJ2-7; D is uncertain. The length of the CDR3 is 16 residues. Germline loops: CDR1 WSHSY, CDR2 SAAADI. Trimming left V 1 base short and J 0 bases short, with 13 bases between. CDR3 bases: TGCGCCAGCAGTGAGTTGGCTACCACCCTCTCCTACGAGCAGTACTTC. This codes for CASSELATTLSYEQYF.

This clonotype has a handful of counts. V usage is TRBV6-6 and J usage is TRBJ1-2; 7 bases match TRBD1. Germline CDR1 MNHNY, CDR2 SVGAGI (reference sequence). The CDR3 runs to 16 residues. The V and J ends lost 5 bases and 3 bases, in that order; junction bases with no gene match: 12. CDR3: CASSSLQGRLDYGYTF. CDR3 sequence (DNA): TGTGCCAGCAGTAGCCTACAGGGGAGGCTTGACTATGGCTACACCTTC.